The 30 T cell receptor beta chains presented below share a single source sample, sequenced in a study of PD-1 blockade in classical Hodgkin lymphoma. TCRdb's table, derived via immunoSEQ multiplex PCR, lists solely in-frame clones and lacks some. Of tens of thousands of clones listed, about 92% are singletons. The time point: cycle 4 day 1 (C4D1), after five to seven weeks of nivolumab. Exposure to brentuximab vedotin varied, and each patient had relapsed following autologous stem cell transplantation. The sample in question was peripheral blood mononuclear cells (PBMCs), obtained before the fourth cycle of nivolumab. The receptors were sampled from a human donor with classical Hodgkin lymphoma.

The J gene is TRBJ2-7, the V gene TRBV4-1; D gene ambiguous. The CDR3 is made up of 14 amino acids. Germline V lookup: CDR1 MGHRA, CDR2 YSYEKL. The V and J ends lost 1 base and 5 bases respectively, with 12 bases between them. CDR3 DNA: TGCGCCAGCAGCCAAGCGGCCTCTCCTGACGAGCAGTACTTC. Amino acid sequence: CASSQAASPDEQYF.

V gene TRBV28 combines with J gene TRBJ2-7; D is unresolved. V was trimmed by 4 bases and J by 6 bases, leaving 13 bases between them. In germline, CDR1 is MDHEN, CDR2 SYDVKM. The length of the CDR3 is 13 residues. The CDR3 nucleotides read TGTGCCAGCAGTTCTCTCCCATGGTCCGAGCAGTACTTC. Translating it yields CASSSLPWSEQYF.

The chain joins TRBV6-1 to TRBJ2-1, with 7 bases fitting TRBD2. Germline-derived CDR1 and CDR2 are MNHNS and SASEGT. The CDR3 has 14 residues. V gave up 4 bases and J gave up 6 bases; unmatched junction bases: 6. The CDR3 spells CASSVVGGVNEQFF. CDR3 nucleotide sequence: TGTGCCAGCAGTGTTGTGGGGGGGGTCAATGAGCAGTTCTTC.

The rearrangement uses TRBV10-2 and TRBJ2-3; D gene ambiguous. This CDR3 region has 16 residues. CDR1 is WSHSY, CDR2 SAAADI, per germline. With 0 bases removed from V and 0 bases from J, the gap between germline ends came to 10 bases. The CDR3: CASSESRAASTDTQYF. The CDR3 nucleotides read TGCGCCAGCAGTGAGTCTCGGGCGGCTAGCACAGATACGCAGTATTTT.

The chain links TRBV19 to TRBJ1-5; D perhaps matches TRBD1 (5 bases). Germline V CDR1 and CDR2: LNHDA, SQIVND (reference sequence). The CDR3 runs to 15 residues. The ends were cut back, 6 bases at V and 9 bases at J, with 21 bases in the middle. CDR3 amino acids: CASSLSGWGPVPQHF. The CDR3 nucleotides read TGTGCCAGTAGCTTGTCGGGGTGGGGCCCTGTGCCCCAGCATTTT.

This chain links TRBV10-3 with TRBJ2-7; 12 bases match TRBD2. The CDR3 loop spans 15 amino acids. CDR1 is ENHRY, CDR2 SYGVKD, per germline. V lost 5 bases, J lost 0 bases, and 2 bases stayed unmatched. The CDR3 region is CAISPGLAGSYEQYF. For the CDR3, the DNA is TGTGCCATCAGTCCGGGACTAGCGGGCTCCTACGAGCAGTACTTC.

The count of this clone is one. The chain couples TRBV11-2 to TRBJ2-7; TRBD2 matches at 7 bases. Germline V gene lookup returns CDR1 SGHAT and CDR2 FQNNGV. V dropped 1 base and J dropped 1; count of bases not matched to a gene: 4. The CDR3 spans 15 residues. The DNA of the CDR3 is TGTGCCAGCAGCTTAGTGGCGGGAGCTTCCTACGAGCAGTACTTC. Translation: CASSLVAGASYEQYF.

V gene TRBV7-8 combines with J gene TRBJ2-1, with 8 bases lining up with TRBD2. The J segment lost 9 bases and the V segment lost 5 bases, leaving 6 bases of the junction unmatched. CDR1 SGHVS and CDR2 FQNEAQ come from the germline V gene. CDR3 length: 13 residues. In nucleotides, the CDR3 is TGTGCCAGCAGCCGCGGGACTAGAGGTGAGCAGTTCTTC. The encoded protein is CASSRGTRGEQFF.

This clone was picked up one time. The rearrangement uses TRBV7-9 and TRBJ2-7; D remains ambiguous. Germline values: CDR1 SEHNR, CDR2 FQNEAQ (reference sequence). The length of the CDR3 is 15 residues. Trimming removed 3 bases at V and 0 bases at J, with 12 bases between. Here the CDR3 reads CASSFYVGSSYEQYF. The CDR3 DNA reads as TGTGCCAGCAGCTTCTATGTCGGATCCTCCTACGAGCAGTACTTC.

The CDR3 spells CASSERVFGNTEAFF. CDR3 nucleotides: TGTGCCAGCAGTGAAAGGGTGTTTGGGAACACTGAAGCTTTCTTT. The J gene is TRBJ1-1, the V gene TRBV2; D gene ambiguous. The CDR3 runs 15 residues. V lost 2 bases to trimming and J lost 1 base, with 11 bases between them. The germline V gene has CDR1 SNHLY and CDR2 FYNNEI.

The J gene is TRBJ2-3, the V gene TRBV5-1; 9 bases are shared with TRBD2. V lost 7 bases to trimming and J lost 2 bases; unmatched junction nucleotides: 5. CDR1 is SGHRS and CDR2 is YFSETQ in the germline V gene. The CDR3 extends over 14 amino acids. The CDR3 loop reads CASRAGGSTDTQYF. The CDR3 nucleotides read TGCGCCAGCCGGGCGGGGGGGTCCACAGATACGCAGTATTTT.

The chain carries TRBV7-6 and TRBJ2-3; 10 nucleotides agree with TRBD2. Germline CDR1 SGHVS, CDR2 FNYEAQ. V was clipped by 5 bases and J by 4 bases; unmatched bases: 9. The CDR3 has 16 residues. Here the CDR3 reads CASSLRTSGSADTQYF. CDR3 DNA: TGTGCCAGCAGCCTTCGGACTAGCGGTAGTGCAGATACGCAGTATTTT.

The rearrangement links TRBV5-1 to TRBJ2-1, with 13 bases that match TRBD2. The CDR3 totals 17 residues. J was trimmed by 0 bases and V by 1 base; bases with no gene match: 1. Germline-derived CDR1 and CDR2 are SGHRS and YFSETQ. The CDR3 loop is CASSLRTSGSSYNEQFF. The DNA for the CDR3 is TGCGCCAGCAGCTTGAGGACTAGCGGGAGCTCCTACAATGAGCAGTTCTTC.

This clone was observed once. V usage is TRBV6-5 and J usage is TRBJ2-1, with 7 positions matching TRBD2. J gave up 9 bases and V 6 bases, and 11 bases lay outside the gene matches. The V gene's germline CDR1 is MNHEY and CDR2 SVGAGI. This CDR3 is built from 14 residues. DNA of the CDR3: TGTGCCAGCAGGCCGCGGGGGACTTGGGTTGAGCAGTTCTTC. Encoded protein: CASRPRGTWVEQFF.

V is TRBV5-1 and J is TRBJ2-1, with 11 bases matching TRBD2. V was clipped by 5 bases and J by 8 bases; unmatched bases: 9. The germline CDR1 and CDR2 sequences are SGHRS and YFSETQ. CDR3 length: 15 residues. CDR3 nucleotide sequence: TGCGCCAGCAGACAGGCCGGGACTAGCGGCCATGAGCAGTTCTTC. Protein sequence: CASRQAGTSGHEQFF.

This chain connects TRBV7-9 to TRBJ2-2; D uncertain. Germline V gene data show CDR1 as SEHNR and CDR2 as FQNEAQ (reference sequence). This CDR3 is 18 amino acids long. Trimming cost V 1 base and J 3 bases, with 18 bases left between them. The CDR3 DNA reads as TGTGCCAGCAGCTTAGTGGTAGCCTTAGGACCTTACACCGGGGAGCTGTTTTTT. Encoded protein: CASSLVVALGPYTGELFF.

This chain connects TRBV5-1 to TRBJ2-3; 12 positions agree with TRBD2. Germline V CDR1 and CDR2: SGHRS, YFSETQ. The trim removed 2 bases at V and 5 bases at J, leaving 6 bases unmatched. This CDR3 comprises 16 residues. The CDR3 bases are TGCGCCAGCAGCTTCCCTAGCGGGGGGGCGGGAGATACGCAGTATTTT. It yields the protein CASSFPSGGAGDTQYF.

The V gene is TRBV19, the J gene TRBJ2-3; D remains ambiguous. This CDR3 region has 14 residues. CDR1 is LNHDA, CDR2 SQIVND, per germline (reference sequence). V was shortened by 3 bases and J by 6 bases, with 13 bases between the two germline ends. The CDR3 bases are TGTGCCAGTAGTATCTTCGGCCCAGCCGATACGCAGTATTTT. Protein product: CASSIFGPADTQYF. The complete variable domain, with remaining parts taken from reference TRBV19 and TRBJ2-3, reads DGGITQSPKYLFRKEGQNVTLSCEQNLNHDAMYWYRQDPGQGLRLIYYSQIVNDFQKGDIAEGYSVSREKKESFPLTVTSAQKNPTAFYLCASSIFGPADTQYFGPGTRLTVL.

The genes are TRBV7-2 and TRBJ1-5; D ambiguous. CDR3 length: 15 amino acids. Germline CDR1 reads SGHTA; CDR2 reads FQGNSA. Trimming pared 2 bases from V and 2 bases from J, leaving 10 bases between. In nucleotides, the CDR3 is TGTGCCAGCAGCTTATTCTGGGGTGGCAATCAGCCCCAGCATTTT. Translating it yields CASSLFWGGNQPQHF. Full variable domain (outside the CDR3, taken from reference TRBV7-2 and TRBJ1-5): GAGVSQSPSNKVTEKGKDVELRCDPISGHTALYWYRQSLGQGLEFLIYFQGNSAPDKSGLPSDRFSAERTGGSVSTLTIQRTQQEDSAVYLCASSLFWGGNQPQHFGDGTRLSIL.

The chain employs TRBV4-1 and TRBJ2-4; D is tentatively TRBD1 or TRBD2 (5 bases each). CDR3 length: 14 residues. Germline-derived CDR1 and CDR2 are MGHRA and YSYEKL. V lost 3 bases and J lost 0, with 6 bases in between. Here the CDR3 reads CASSHGTAKNIQYF. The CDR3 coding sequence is TGCGCCAGCAGCCACGGGACAGCCAAAAACATTCAGTACTTC.

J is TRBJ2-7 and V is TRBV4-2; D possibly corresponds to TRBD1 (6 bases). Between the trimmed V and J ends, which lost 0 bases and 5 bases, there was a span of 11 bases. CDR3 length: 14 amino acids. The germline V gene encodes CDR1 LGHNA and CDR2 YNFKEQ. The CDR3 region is CASSQDQGRDEQYF. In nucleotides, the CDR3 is TGTGCCAGCAGCCAAGATCAGGGGCGGGACGAGCAGTACTTC.

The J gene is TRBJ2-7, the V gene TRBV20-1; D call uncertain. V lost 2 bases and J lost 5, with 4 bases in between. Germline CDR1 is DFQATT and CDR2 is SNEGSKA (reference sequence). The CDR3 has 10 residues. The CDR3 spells CSARRDEQYF. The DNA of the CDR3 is TGCAGTGCTAGACGGGACGAGCAGTACTTC.

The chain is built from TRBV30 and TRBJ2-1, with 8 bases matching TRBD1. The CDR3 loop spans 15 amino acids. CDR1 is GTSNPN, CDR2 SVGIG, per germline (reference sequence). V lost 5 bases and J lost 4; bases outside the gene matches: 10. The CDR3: CAWSGLRTGYNEQFF. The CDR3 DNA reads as TGTGCCTGGTCCGGACTTCGGACAGGGTACAATGAGCAGTTCTTC.

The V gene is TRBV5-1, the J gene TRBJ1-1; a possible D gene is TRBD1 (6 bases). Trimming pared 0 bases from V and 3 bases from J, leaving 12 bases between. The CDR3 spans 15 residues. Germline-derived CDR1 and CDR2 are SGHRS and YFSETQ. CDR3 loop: CASSLALRGDTEAFF. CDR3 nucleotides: TGCGCCAGCAGCTTGGCCTTAAGGGGGGACACTGAAGCTTTCTTT. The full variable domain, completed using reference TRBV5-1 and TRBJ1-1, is KAGVTQTPRYLIKTRGQQVTLSCSPISGHRSVSWYQQTPGQGLQFLFEYFSETQRNKGNFPGRFSGRQFSNSRSEMNVSTLELGDSALYLCASSLALRGDTEAFFGQGTRLTVV.

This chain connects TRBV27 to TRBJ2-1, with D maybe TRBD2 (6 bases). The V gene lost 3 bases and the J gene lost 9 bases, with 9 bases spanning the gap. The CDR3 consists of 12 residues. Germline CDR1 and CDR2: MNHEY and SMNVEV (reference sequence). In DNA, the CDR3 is TGTGCCAGCAGTTTCCTAGCGTCTGAGCAGTTCTTC. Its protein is CASSFLASEQFF.

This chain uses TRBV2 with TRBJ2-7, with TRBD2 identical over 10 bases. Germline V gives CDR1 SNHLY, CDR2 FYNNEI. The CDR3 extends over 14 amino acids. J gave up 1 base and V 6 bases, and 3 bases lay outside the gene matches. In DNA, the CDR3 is TGTGCCAGCAGGCATAGCGGGGGGTCCTACGAGCAGTACTTC. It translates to CASRHSGGSYEQYF.

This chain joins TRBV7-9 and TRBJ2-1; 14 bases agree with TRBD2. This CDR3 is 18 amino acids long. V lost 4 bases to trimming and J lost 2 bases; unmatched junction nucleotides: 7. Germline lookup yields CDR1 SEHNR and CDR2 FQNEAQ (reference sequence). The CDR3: CASSSGLAGGFTYNEQFF. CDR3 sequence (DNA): TGTGCCAGCAGCTCAGGACTAGCGGGAGGATTTACCTACAATGAGCAGTTCTTC.

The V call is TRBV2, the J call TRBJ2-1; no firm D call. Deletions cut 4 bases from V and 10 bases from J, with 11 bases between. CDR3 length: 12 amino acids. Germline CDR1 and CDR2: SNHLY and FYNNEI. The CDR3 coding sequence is TGTGCCAGCAGTGCAAGCGACGGGGAGCAGTTCTTC. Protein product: CASSASDGEQFF. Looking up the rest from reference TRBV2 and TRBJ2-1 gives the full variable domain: EPEVTQTPSHQVTQMGQEVILRCVPISNHLYFYWYRQILGQKVEFLVSFYNNEISEKSEIFDDQFSVERPDGSNFTLKIRSTKLEDSAMYFCASSASDGEQFFGPGTRLTVL.

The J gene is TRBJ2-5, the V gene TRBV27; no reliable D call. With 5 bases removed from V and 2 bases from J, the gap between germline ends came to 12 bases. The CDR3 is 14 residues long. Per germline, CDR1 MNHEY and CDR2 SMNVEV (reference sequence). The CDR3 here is CASSPLWSQETQYF. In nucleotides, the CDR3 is TGTGCCAGCAGTCCACTCTGGTCTCAAGAGACCCAGTACTTC.

CDR3 DNA sequence: TGTGCCATCGCGATCCAGACCAACACTGAAGCTTTCTTT. Amino acids: CAIAIQTNTEAFF. This chain joins TRBV10-3 and TRBJ1-1; D is uncertain. The CDR3 contains 13 residues. Per germline, CDR1 ENHRY and CDR2 SYGVKD. The V end was cut by 8 bases, the J end by 2 bases, with 12 bases between.